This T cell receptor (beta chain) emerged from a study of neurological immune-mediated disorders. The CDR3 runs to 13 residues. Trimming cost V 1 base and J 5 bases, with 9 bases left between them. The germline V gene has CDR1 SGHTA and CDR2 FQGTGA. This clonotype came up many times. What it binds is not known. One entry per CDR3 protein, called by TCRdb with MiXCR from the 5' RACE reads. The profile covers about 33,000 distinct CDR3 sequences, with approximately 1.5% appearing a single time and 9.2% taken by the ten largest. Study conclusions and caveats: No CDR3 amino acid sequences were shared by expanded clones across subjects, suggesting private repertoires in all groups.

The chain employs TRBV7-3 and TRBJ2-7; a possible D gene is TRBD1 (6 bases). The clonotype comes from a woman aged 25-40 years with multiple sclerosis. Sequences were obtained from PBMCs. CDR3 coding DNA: TGTGCCAGCAGCTTAAAAGGGGGAGACGAGCAGTACTTC. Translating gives CASSLKGGDEQYF.